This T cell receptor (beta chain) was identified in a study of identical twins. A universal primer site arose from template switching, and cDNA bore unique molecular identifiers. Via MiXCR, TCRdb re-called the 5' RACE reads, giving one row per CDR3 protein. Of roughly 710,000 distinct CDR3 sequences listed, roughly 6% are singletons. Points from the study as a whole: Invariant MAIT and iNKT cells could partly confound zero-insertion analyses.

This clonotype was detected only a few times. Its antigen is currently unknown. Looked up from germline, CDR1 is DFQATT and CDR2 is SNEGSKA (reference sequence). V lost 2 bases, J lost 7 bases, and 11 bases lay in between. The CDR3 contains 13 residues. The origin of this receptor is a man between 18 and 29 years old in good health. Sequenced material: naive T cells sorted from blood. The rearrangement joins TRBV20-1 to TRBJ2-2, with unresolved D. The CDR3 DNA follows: TGCAGTGCTAGATTCCCGCGCGGCGGGGAGCTGTTTTTT. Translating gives CSARFPRGGELFF.